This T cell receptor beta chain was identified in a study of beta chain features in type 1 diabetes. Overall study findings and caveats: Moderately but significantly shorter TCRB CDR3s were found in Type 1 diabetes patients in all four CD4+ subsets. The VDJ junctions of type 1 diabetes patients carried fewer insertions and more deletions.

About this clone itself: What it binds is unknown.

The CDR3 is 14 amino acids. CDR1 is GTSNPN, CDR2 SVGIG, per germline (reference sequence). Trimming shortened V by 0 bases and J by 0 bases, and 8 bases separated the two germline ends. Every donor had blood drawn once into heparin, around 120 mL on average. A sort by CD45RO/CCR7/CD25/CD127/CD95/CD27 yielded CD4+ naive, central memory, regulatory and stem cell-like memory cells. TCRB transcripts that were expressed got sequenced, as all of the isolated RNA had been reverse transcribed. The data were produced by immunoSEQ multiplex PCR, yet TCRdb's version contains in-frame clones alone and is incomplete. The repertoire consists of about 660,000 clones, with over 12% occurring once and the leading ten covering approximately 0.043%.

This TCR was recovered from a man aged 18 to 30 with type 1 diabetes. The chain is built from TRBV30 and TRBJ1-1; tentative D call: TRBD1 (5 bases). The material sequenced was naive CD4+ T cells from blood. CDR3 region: CAWSVQAMNTEAFF. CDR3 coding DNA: TGTGCCTGGAGTGTACAGGCCATGAACACTGAAGCTTTCTTT.